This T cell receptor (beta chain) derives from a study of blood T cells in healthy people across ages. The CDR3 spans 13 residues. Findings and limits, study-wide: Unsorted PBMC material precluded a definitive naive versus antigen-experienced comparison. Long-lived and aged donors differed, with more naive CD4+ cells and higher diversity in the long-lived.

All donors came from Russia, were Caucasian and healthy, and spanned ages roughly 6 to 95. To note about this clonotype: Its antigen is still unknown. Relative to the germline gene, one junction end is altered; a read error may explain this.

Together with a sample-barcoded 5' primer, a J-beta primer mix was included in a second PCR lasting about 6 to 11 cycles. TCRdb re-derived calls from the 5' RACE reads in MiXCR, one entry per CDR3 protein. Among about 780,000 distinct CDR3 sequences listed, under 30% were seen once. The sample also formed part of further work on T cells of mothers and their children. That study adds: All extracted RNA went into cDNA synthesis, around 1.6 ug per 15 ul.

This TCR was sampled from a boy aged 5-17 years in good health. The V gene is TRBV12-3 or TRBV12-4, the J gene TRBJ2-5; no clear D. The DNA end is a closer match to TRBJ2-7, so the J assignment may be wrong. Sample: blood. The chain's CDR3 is CASRLVGSYEQYF. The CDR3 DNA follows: TGTGCCAGCAGATTAGTCGGCTCCTACGAGCAGTACTTC.